This T cell receptor (beta chain) appears in the sequencing data of a study of technical replicates of blood from several donors. Trimming left V 4 bases short and J 5 bases short, with 10 bases between. Germline CDR1 LGHNA, CDR2 YSLEER. The CDR3 spans 13 residues. Clones were sequenced by immunoSEQ multiplex PCR, and TCRdb holds only the in-frame ones, with some missing. This repertoire shows about 70,000 clones, 92% found once; its top ten account for about 0.4%. Sequencing was performed on T cells isolated from PBMCs. This TCR was sampled from a human donor in good health. The V and J genes are TRBV4-3 and TRBJ2-3, with a possible D match to TRBD1 (6 bases). The chain's CDR3 is CASSPQGKDTQYF. The CDR3 nucleotides read TGCGCCAGCAGCCCCCAGGGGAAAGATACGCAGTATTTT.